This TCR beta chain emerged from a study of T cell responses to AZD1222 COVID-19 vaccine. Study-wide results and caveats: Spike-specific TCR breadth and depth grew following two AZD1222 doses. Most donors were white British and more were female, and clonal diversity was possibly underestimated. Spike was spanned by vaccine-associated CD4 TCRs, with dominance at 160-218 and 743-854. Unmutated variant regions are reportedly the target of nearly half of TCRs that are spike-specific.

Notes on this clone: Its target is unknown.

The method was immunoSEQ multiplex PCR; TCRdb's version includes in-frame clones alone and lacks a portion of them. This sample carries some 120,000 clones, about 88% of them seen once, and the ten largest clones take around a sixth. V was clipped by 4 bases and J by 2 bases, with 17 bases between them. Germline V gene data show CDR1 as MNHEY and CDR2 as SVGAGI. The CDR3 is made up of 16 amino acids. The material sequenced was peripheral blood, taken on day 0 of MenACWY control vaccination. The origin of this receptor is an adult in good health. The genes are TRBV6-5 and TRBJ2-5; a weak D match, TRBD2 (6 bases). This chain's CDR3 is CASSSPRGLPQETQYF. The CDR3 DNA follows: TGTGCCAGCAGTTCGCCCCGAGGACTACCTCAAGAGACCCAGTACTTC.